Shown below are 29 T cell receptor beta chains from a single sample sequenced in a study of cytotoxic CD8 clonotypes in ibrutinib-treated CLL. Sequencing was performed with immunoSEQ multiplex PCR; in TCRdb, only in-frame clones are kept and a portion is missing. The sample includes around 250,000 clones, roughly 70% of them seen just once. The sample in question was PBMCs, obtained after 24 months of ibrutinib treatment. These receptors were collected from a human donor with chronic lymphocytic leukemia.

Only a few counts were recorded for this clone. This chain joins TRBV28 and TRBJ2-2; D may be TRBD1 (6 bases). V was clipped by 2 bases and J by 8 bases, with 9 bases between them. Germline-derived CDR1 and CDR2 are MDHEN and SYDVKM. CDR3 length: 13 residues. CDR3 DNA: TGTGCCAGCAGTTTAAACAGGGTGGGGGAGCTGTTTTTT. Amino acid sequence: CASSLNRVGELFF.

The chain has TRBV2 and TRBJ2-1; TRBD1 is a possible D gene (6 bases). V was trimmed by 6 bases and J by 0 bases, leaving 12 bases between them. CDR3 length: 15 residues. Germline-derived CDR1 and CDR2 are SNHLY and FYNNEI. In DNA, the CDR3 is TGTGCCAGCAGCGCTACAGGGAGCTCCTACAATGAGCAGTTCTTC. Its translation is CASSATGSSYNEQFF.

The chain's CDR3 is CASKEEEVQETQYF. The CDR3 DNA follows: TGTGCCAGCAAAGAAGAGGAGGTCCAAGAGACCCAGTACTTC. The rearrangement joins TRBV7-9 to TRBJ2-5; TRBD2 might be the D (5 bases). Germline-derived CDR1 and CDR2 are SEHNR and FQNEAQ (reference sequence). Trimming took off 7 bases at V and 1 base at J, with 13 bases between the two ends. The CDR3 is 14 amino acids.

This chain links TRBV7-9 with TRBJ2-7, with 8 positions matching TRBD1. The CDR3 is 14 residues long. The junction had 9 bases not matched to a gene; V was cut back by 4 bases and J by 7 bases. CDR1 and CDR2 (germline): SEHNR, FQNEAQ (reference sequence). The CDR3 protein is CASSSPGQGREQYF. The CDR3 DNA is TGTGCCAGCAGCTCGCCAGGACAGGGACGGGAGCAGTACTTC.

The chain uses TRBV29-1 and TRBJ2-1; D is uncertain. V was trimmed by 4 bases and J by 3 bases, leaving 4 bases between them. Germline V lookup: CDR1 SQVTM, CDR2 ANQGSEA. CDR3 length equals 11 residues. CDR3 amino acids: CSVVHYNEQFF. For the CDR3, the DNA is TGCAGCGTTGTACACTACAATGAGCAGTTCTTC.

The chain's CDR3 is CSGTTAYEQYF. DNA for the CDR3: TGCAGTGGTACGACTGCCTACGAGCAGTACTTC. The V call is TRBV20-1, the J call TRBJ2-7; D not certain. Germline V gene data show CDR1 as DFQATT and CDR2 as SNEGSKA (reference sequence). Trimming took off 7 bases at V and 2 bases at J, with 9 bases between the two ends. The CDR3 consists of 11 residues.

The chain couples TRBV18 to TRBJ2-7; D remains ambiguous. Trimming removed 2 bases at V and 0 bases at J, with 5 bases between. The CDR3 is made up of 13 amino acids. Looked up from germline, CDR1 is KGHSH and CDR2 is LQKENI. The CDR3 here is CASSPGPSYEQYF. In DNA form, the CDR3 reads TGTGCCAGCTCACCAGGGCCCTCCTACGAGCAGTACTTC.

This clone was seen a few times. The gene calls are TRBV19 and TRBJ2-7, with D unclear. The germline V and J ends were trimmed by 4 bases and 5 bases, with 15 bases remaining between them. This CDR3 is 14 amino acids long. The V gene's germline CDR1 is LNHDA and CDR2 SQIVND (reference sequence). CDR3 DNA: TGTGCCAGTAGTACCCTGTTAGGGAAGGACGAGCAGTACTTC. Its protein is CASSTLLGKDEQYF.

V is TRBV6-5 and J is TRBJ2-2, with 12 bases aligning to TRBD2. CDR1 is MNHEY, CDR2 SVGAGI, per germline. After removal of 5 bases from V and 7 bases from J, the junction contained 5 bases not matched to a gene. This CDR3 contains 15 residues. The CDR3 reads CASSATSGSLGELFF. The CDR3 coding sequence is TGTGCCAGCAGTGCGACTAGCGGGAGTCTCGGGGAGCTGTTTTTT.

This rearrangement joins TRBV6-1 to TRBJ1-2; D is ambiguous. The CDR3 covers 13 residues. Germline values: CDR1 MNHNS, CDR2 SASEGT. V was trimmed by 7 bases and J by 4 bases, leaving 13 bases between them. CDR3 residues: CASTEGWFYGYTF. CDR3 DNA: TGTGCCAGCACCGAAGGTTGGTTCTATGGCTACACCTTC.

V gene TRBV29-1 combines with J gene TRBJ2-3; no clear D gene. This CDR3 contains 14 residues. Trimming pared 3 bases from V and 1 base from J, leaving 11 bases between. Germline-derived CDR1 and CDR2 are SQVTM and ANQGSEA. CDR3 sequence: CSVDILLRTDTQYF. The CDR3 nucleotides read TGCAGCGTTGACATTTTGTTGCGCACAGATACGCAGTATTTT.

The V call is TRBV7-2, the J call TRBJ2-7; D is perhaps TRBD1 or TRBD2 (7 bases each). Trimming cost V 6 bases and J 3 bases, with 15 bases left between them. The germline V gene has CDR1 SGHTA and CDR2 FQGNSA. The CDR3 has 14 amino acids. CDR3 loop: CASSQGGGSYEQYF. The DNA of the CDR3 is TGTGCCAGCAGTCAGGGGGGCGGGAGCTACGAGCAGTACTTC.

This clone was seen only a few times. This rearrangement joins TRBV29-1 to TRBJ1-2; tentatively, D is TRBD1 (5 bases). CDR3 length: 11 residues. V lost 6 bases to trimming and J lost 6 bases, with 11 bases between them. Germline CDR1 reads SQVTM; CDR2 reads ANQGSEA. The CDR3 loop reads CSVGIGDGYTF. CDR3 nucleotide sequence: TGCAGCGTGGGTATAGGGGATGGCTACACCTTC.

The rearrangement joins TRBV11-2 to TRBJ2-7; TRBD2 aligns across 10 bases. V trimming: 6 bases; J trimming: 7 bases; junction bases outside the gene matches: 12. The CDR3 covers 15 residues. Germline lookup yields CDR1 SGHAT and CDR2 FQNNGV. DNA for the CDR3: TGTGCCAGCAGGCCGAGCGGGAGGGCCTTTTGGGAGCAGTACTTC. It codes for CASRPSGRAFWEQYF.

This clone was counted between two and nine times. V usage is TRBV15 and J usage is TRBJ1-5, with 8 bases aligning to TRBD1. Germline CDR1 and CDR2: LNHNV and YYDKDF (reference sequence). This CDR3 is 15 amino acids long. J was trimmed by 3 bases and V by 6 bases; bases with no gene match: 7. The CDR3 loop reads CATSHGTGINQPQHF. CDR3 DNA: TGTGCCACCAGTCATGGGACAGGAATCAATCAGCCCCAGCATTTT. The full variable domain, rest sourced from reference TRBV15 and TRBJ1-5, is DAMVIQNPRYQVTQFGKPVTLSCSQTLNHNVMYWYQQKSSQAPKLLFHYYDKDFNNEADTPDNFQSRRPNTSFCFLDIRSPGLGDTAMYLCATSHGTGINQPQHFGDGTRLSIL.

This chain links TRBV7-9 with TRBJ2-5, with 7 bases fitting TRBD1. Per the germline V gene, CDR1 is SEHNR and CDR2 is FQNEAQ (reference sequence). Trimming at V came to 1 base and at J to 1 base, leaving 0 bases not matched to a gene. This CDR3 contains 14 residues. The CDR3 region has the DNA TGTGCCAGCAGCTTAGGACAGGGCCAAGAGACCCAGTACTTC. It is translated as CASSLGQGQETQYF. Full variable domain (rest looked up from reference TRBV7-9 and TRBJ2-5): DTGVSQNPRHKITKRGQNVTFRCDPISEHNRLYWYRQTLGQGPEFLTYFQNEAQLEKSRLLSDRFSAERPKGSFSTLEIQRTEQGDSAMYLCASSLGQGQETQYFGPGTRLLVL.

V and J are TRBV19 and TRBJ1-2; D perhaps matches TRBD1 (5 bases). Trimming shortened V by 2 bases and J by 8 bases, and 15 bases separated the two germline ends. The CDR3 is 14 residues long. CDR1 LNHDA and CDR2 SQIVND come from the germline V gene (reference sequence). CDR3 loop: CASSISRAAKGYTF. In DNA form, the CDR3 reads TGTGCCAGTAGTATAAGCAGGGCCGCTAAAGGCTACACCTTC.

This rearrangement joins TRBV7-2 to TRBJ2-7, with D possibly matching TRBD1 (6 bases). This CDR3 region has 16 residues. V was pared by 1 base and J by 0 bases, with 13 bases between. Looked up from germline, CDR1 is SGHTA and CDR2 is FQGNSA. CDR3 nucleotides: TGTGCCAGCAGCTTAGTGCCGGGACAACCCTCCTACGAGCAGTACTTC. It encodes CASSLVPGQPSYEQYF.

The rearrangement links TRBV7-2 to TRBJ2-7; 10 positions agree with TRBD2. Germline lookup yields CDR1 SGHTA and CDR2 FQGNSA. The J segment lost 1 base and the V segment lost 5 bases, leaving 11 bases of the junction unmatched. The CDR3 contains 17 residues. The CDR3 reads CASSTGTSVKWSYEQYF. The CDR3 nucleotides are TGTGCCAGCAGCACCGGGACTAGCGTGAAATGGTCCTACGAGCAGTACTTC. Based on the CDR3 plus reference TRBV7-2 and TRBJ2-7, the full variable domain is GAGVSQSPSNKVTEKGKDVELRCDPISGHTALYWYRQSLGQGLEFLIYFQGNSAPDKSGLPSDRFSAERTGGSVSTLTIQRTQQEDSAVYLCASSTGTSVKWSYEQYFGPGTRLTVT.

The DNA for the CDR3 is TGTGCCAGCAGGGACAGGGGAGATACGCAGTATTTT. Amino acids: CASRDRGDTQYF. The chain joins TRBV2 to TRBJ2-3; 9 bases match TRBD1. In germline, CDR1 is SNHLY, CDR2 FYNNEI. The CDR3 spans 12 residues. V gave up 6 bases and J gave up 5 bases; unmatched junction bases: 0.

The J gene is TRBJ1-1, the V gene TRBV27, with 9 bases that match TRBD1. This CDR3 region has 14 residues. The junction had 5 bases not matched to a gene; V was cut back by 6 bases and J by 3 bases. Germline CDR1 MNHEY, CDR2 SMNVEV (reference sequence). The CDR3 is CASRKQGADTEAFF. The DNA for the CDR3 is TGTGCCAGCAGGAAACAGGGGGCCGACACTGAAGCTTTCTTT.

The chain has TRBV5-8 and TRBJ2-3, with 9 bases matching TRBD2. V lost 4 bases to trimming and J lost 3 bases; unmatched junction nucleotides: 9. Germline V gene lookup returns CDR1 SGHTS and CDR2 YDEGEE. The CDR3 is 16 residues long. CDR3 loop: CASSLTPGLATDTQYF. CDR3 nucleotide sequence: TGTGCCAGCAGCCTCACGCCGGGACTAGCAACAGATACGCAGTATTTT.

CDR3 amino acids: CASVRLKFFNYGYTF. The CDR3 coding sequence is TGTGCCAGCGTAAGGCTAAAATTTTTTAACTATGGCTACACCTTC. The V and J genes are TRBV28 and TRBJ1-2; no reliable D call. CDR1 and CDR2 from the germline V gene are MDHEN and SYDVKM. Trimming took 8 bases from V and 1 from J, leaving 17 bases between them. The CDR3 totals 15 residues.

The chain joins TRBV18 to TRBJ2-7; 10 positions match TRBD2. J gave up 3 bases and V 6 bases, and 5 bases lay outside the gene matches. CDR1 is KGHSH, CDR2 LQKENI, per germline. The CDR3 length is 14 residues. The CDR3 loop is CASSQLAGHYEQYF. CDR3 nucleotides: TGTGCCAGCTCGCAACTAGCGGGACACTACGAGCAGTACTTC. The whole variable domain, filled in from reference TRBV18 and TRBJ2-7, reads NAGVMQNPRHLVRRRGQEARLRCSPMKGHSHVYWYRQLPEEGLKFMVYLQKENIIDESGMPKERFSAEFPKEGPSILRIQQVVRGDSAAYFCASSQLAGHYEQYFGPGTRLTVT.

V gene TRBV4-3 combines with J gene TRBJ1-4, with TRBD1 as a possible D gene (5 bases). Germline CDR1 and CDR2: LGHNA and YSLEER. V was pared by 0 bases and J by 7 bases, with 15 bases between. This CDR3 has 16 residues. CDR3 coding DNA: TGCGCCAGCAGCCAAGAAGGGCCAGGGAGGGGTGAAAAACTGTTTTTT. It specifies CASSQEGPGRGEKLFF.

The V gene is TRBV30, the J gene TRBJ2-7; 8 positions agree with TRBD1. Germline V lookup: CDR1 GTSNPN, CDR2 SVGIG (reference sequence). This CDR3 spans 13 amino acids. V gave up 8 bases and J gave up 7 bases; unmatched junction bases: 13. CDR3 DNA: TGTGCCCGCTCCAGGGGGCCAACGGGTGAGCAGTACTTC. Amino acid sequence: CARSRGPTGEQYF.

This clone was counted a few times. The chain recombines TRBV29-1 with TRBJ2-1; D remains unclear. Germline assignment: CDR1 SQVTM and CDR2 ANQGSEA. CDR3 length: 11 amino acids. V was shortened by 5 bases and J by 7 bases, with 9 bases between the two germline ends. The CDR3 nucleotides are TGCAGCGTTCGAAATGGTAATGAGCAGTTCTTC. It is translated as CSVRNGNEQFF.

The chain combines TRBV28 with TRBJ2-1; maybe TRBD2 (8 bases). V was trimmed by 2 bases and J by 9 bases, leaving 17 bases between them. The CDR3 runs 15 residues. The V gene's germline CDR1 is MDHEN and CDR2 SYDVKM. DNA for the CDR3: TGTGCCAGCAGTTTACCAGCGGGAGCAGGGGGTGAGCAGTTCTTC. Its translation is CASSLPAGAGGEQFF.

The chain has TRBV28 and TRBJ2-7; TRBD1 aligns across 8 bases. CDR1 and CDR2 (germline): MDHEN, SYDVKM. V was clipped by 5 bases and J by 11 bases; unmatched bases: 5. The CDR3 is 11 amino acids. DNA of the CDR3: TGTGCCAGCAGTGCCAGGACAGGGAAGTACTTC. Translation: CASSARTGKYF.